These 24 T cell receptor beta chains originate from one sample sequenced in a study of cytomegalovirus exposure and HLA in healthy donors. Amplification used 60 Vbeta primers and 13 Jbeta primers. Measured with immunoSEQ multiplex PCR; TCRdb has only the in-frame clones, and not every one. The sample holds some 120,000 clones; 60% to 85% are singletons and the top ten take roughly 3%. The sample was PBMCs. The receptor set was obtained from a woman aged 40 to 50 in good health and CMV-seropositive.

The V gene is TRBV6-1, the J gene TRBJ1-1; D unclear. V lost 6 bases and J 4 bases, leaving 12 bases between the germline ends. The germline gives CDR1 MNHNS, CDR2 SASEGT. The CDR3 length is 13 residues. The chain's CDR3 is CASRLGSVTEAFF. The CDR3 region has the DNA TGTGCCAGCAGGCTAGGATCAGTCACTGAAGCTTTCTTT.

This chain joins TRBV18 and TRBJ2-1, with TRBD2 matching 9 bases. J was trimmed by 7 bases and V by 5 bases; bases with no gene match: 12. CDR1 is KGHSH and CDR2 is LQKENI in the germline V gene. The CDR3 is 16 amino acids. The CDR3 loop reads CASSSSSGSLWNEQFF. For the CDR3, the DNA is TGTGCCAGCTCATCCAGTAGCGGGAGCCTTTGGAATGAGCAGTTCTTC.

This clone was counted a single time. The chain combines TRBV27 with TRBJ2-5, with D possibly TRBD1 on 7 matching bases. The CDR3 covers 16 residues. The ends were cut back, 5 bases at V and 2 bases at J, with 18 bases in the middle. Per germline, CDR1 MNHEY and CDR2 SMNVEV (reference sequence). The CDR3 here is CASSGLEGAPQETQYF. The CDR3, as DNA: TGTGCCAGCAGTGGACTGGAGGGGGCGCCTCAAGAGACCCAGTACTTC.

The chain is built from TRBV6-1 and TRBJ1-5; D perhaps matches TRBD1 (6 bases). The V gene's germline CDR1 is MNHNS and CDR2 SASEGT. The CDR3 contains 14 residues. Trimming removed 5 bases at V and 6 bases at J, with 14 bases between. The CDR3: CASSSKGEGQPQHF. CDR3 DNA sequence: TGTGCCAGCAGTTCGAAGGGGGAGGGTCAGCCCCAGCATTTT.

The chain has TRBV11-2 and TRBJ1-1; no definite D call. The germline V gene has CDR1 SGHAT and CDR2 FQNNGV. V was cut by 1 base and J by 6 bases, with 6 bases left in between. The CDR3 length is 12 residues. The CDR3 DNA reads TGTGCCAGCAGCTTAGGGGCCTCTGAAGCTTTCTTT. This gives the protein CASSLGASEAFF.

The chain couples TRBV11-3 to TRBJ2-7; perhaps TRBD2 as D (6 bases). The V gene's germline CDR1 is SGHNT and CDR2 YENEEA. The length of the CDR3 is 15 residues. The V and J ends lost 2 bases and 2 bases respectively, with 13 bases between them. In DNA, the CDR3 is TGTGCCAGCAGCTTACTTCCTAGCGCGGCCTACGAGCAGTACTTC. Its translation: CASSLLPSAAYEQYF.

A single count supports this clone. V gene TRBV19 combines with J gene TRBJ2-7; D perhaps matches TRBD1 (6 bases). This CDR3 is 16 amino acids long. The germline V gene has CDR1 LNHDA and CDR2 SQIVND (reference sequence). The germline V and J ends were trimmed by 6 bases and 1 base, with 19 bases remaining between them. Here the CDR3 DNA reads TGTGCCAGTAGACCGAATCGGGACAAACCTTCCTACGAGCAGTACTTC. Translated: CASRPNRDKPSYEQYF.

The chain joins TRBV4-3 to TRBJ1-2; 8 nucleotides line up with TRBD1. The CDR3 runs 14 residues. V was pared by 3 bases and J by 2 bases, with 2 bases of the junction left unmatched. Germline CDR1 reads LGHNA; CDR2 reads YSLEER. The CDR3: CASSQDRENYGYTF. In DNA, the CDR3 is TGCGCCAGCAGCCAGGACAGGGAAAACTATGGCTACACCTTC.

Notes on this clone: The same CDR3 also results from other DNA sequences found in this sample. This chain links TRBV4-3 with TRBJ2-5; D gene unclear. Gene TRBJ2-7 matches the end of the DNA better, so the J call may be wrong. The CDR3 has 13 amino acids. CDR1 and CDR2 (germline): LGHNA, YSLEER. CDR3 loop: CASSQDRGYEQYF. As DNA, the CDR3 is TGCGCCAGCAGCCAAGATCGAGGCTACGAGCAGTACTTC.

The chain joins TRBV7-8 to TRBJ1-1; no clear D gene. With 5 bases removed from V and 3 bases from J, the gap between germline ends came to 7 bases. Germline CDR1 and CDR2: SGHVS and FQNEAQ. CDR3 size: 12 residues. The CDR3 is CASSPGDTEAFF. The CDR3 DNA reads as TGTGCCAGCAGCCCCGGGGACACTGAAGCTTTCTTT.

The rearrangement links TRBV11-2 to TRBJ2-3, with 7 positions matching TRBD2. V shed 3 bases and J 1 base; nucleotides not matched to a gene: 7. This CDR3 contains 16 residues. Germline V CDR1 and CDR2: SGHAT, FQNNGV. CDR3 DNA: TGTGCCAGCAGCTTTCGTCGCGGGAGCGGCACAGATACGCAGTATTTT. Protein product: CASSFRRGSGTDTQYF.

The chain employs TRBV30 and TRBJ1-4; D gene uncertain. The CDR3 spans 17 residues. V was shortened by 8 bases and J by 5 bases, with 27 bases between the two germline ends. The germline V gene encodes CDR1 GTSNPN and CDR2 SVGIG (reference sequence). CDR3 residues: CARSGPAAITANEKLFF. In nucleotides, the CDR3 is TGTGCCCGCAGCGGCCCGGCCGCAATAACCGCGAATGAAAAACTGTTTTTT.

The CDR3 region is CASSPPGTANQPQHF. DNA for the CDR3: TGTGCCAGCAGTCCCCCGGGGACAGCTAATCAGCCCCAGCATTTT. V gene TRBV28 combines with J gene TRBJ1-5; 7 bases fit TRBD1. Germline CDR1 MDHEN, CDR2 SYDVKM. V shed 5 bases, J shed 4 bases, and the junction held 8 bases outside the gene matches. The CDR3 consists of 15 residues.

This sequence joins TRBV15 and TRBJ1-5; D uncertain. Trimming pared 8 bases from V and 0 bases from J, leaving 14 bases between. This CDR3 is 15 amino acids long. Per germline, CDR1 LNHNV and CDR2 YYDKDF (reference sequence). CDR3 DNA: TGTGCCACCCAGCTCCCGGGTCTTAGCAATCAGCCCCAGCATTTT. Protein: CATQLPGLSNQPQHF.

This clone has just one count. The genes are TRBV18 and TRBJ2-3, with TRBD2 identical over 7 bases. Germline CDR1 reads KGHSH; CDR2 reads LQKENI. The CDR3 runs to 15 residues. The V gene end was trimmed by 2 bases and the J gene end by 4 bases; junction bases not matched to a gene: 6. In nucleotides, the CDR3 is TGTGCCAGCTCACCAGAGGCGGGAGCCGCAGATACGCAGTATTTT. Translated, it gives CASSPEAGAADTQYF.

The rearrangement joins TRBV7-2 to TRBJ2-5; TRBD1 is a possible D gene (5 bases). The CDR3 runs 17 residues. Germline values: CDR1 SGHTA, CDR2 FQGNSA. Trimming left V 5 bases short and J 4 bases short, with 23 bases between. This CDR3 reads CASSLTLRVITRETQYF. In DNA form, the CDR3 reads TGTGCCAGCAGCCTGACCCTCAGGGTCATAACACGAGAGACCCAGTACTTC.

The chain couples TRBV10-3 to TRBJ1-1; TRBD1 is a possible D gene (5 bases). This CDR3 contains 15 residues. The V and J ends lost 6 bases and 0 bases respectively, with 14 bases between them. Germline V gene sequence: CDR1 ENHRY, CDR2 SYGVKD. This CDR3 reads CAISQSDTMNTEAFF. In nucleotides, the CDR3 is TGTGCCATCAGCCAATCGGACACCATGAACACTGAAGCTTTCTTT.

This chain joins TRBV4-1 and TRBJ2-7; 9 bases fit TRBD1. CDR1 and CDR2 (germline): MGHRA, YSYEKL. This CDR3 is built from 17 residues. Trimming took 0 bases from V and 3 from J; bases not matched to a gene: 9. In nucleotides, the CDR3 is TGCGCCAGCAGCCAAGATTCGAGGGGACAGGGAGTCTACGAGCAGTACTTC. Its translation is CASSQDSRGQGVYEQYF.

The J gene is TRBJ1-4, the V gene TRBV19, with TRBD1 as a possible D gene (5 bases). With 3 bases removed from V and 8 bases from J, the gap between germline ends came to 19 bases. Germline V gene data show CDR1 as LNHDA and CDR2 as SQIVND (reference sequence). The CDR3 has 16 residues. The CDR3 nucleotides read TGTGCCAGTAGTATTTTACAATCGGGGGACGGGGAAAAACTGTTTTTT. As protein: CASSILQSGDGEKLFF.

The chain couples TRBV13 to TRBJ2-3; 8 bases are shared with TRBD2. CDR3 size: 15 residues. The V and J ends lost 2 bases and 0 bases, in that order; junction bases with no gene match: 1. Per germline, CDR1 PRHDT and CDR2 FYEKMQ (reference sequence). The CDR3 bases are TGTGCCAGCAGCTTAAGACTAGCGAGCACAGATACGCAGTATTTT. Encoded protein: CASSLRLASTDTQYF.

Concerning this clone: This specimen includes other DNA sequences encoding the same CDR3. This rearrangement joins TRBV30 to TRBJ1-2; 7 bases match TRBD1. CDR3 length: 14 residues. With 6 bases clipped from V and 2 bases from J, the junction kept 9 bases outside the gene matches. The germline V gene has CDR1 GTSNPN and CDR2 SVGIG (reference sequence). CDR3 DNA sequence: TGTGCCTGTCCAACAGGGGCTACCAACTATGGCTACACCTTC. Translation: CACPTGATNYGYTF.

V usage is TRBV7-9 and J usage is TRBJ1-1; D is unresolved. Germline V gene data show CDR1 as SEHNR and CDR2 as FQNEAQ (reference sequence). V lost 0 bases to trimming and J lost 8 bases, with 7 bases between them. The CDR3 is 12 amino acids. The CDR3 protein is CASSLAQVEAFF. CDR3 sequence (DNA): TGTGCCAGCAGCTTAGCCCAGGTCGAAGCTTTCTTT.

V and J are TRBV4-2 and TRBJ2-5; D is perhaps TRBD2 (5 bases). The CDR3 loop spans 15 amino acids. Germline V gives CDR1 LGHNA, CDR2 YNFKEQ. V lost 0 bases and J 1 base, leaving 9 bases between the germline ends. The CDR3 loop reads CASSQELVSQETQYF. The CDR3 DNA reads TGTGCCAGCAGCCAAGAACTAGTGTCCCAAGAGACCCAGTACTTC.

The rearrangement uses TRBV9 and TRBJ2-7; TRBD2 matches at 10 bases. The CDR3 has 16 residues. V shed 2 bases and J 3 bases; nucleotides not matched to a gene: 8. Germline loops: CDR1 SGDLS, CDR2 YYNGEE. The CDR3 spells CASSVFERGGLYEQYF. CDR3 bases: TGTGCCAGCAGCGTTTTTGAGCGGGGGGGCCTCTACGAGCAGTACTTC.